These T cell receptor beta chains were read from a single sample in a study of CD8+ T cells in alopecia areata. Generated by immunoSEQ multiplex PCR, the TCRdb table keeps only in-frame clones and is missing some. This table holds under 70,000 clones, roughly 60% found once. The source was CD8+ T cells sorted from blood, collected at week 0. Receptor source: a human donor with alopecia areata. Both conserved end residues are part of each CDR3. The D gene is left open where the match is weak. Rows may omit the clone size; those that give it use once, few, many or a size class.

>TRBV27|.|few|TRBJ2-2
CASTGIRWGQEDTGELFF
TGTGCCAGCACCGGAATTAGGTGGGGGCAAGAAGACACCGGGGAGCTGTTTTTT
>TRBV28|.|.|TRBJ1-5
CASSLDSNQPQHF
TGTGCCAGCAGTTTAGATAGCAATCAGCCCCAGCATTTT
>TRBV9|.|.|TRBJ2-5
CASSPIPGTTETQYF
TGTGCCAGCAGCCCCATTCCGGGGACGACAGAGACCCAGTACTTC
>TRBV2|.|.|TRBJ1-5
CASNDWGGSNQPQHF
TGTGCCAGCAATGATTGGGGCGGGAGCAATCAGCCCCAGCATTTT
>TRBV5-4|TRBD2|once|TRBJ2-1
CASSQGLAGGPYNEQFF
TGTGCCAGCAGCCAAGGACTAGCGGGAGGGCCCTACAATGAGCAGTTCTTC
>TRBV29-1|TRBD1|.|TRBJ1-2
CSVEGQDYGYTF
TGCAGCGTCGAGGGACAGGACTATGGCTACACCTTC
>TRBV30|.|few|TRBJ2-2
CAWSLPTGELFF
TGTGCCTGGAGTTTACCCACCGGGGAGCTGTTTTTT
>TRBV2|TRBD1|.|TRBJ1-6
CASSEMVGTGDSPLHF
TGTGCCAGCAGTGAAATGGTGGGGACAGGGGATTCACCCCTCCACTTT
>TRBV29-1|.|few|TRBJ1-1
CSVDGGYRGEAFF
TGCAGCGTTGATGGGGGATACCGGGGTGAAGCTTTCTTT
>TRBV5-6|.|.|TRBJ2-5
CASSLIRDGYQETQYF
TGTGCCAGCAGCTTAATCCGGGACGGATACCAAGAGACCCAGTACTTC
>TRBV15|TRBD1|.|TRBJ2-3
CATSSRDRETDTQYF
TGTGCCACCAGCAGTCGGGACAGGGAAACAGATACGCAGTATTTT
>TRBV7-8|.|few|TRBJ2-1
CATFQGLPYNEQFF
TGTGCCACCTTCCAGGGTCTCCCCTACAATGAGCAGTTCTTC
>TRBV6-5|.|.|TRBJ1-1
CASSYSGGAEAFF
TGTGCCAGCAGTTACTCAGGAGGGGCTGAAGCTTTCTTT
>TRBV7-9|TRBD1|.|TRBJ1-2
CASSSSTGFTNYGYTF
TGTGCCAGCAGCTCCTCGACAGGGTTCACTAACTATGGCTACACCTTC
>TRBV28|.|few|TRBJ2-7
CASSLSYSFYEQYF
TGTGCCAGCAGTTTATCCTACTCATTCTACGAGCAGTACTTC
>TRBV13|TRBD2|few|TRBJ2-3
CASSLPLTSGGGTDTQYF
TGTGCCAGCAGCTTACCCCTTACTAGCGGGGGGGGCACAGATACGCAGTATTTT
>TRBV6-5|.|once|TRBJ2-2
CASSYGDSSGELFF
TGTGCCAGCAGTTACGGCGACTCGAGCGGGGAGCTGTTTTTT
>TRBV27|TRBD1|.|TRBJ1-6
CASSLTGGSPLHF
TGTGCCAGCAGTTTAACAGGGGGTTCACCCCTCCACTTT
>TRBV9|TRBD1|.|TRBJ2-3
CASSVGQGDTQYF
TGTGCCAGCAGCGTAGGACAGGGGGATACGCAGTATTTT
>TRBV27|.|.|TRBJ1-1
CASSLRGSEAFF
TGTGCCAGCAGTTTAAGGGGCTCTGAAGCTTTCTTT
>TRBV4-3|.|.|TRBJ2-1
CASSHLVSVGDNEQFF
TGCGCCAGCAGCCACCTGGTTAGCGTGGGGGATAATGAGCAGTTCTTC
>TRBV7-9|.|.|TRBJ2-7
CASSEATKMYYEQYF
TGTGCCAGCAGCGAGGCGACAAAAATGTACTACGAGCAGTACTTC
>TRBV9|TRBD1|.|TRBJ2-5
CASSVVGTGGETQYF
TGTGCCAGCAGCGTAGTTGGGACAGGGGGAGAGACCCAGTACTTC
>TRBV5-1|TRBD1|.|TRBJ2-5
CASSLRSGTGETQYF
TGCGCCAGCAGCTTGCGATCCGGGACAGGGGAGACCCAGTACTTC
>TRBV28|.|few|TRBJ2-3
CASRGGGIGDTQYF
TGTGCCAGCAGGGGTGGAGGGATTGGAGATACGCAGTATTTT
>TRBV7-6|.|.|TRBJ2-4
CASSLDTPIGAKNIQYF
TGTGCCAGCAGCTTAGATACCCCCATAGGAGCCAAAAACATTCAGTACTTC
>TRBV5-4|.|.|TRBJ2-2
CASSPLAEGNTGELFF
TGTGCCAGCAGCCCTCTGGCGGAGGGGAACACCGGGGAGCTGTTTTTT
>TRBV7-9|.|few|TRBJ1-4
CASSLGVHRVF
TGTGCCAGCAGCTTAGGGGTCCACAGAGTTTTT
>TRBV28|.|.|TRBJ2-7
CASSFPGTPSKDSYEQYF
TGTGCCAGCAGTTTTCCCGGGACACCATCTAAGGATAGTTACGAGCAGTACTTC
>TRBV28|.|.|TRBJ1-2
CASSFQLSYGYTF
TGTGCCAGCAGTTTTCAGTTAAGCTATGGCTACACCTTC
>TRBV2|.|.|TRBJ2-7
CASSGVVPSYEQYF
TGTGCCAGCAGTGGGGTCGTACCGTCCTACGAGCAGTACTTC
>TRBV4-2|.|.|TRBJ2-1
CASSQDVVLGADEQFF
TGTGCCAGCAGCCAAGATGTCGTTTTGGGGGCCGATGAGCAGTTCTTC
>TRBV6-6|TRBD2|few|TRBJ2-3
CASSYETGGADTQYF
TGTGCCAGCAGTTACGAGACGGGAGGTGCGGATACGCAGTATTTT
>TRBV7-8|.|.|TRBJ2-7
CASSLDSGYEQYF
TGTGCCAGCAGCTTAGATTCGGGTTACGAGCAGTACTTC
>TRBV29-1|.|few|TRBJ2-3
CSVEDWADTDTQYF
TGCAGCGTTGAAGATTGGGCAGACACAGATACGCAGTATTTT
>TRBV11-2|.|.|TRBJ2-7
CASSFLGLGSYEQYF
TGTGCCAGCAGCTTTTTAGGATTAGGCTCCTACGAGCAGTACTTC
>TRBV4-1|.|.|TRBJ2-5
CASSQEQETQYF
TGCGCCAGCAGCCAGGAACAAGAGACCCAGTACTTC
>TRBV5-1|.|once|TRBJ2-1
CASSLVGGDEQFF
TGCGCCAGCAGCTTGGTCGGTGGAGATGAGCAGTTCTTC
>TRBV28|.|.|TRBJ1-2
CASSSGNRYGYTF
TGTGCCAGCAGTTCAGGGAACCGCTATGGCTACACCTTC
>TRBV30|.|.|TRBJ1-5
CAWRGGGSNQPQHF
TGTGCCTGGAGAGGAGGGGGAAGCAATCAGCCCCAGCATTTT
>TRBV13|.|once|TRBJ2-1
CASSLTYNEQFF
TGTGCCAGCAGCTTGACCTACAATGAGCAGTTCTTC